A single sample gave rise to the 31 T cell receptor beta chains below, sequenced in a study of cytomegalovirus exposure and HLA in healthy donors. The PCR ran on 60 Vbeta and 13 Jbeta primers. Profiled with immunoSEQ multiplex PCR; TCRdb holds only in-frame clones, not every one. The sample carries 200,000 to 250,000 clones, under 90% recorded once. The material sequenced was PBMCs. Source of these receptors: a human donor in good health.

On this clone itself: The identical CDR3 is also encoded by other nucleotide sequences in the sample. The chain carries TRBV7-2 and TRBJ1-2, with 9 bases that match TRBD1. The CDR3 loop spans 16 amino acids. J was trimmed by 6 bases and V by 2 bases; bases with no gene match: 10. The V gene's germline CDR1 is SGHTA and CDR2 FQGNSA. This chain's CDR3 is CASSLSGTGRVHGYTF. Here the CDR3 DNA reads TGTGCCAGCAGCTTATCCGGGACAGGGAGAGTGCATGGCTACACCTTC. Based on the CDR3 plus reference TRBV7-2 and TRBJ1-2, the full variable domain is GAGVSQSPSNKVTEKGKDVELRCDPISGHTALYWYRQSLGQGLEFLIYFQGNSAPDKSGLPSDRFSAERTGGSVSTLTIQRTQQEDSAVYLCASSLSGTGRVHGYTFGSGTRLTVV.

This clone appeared a few times. The gene calls are TRBV25-1 and TRBJ2-1; 8 bases match TRBD1. V shed 1 base and J 6 bases; nucleotides not matched to a gene: 5. The length of the CDR3 is 15 residues. Germline loops: CDR1 MGHDK, CDR2 SYGVNS. The CDR3 region is CASSESTGGRNEQFF. Here the CDR3 DNA reads TGTGCCAGCAGTGAATCAACAGGGGGGCGCAATGAGCAGTTCTTC.

J is TRBJ2-4 and V is TRBV21-1; the table names TRBD2, a call not compared with the DNA. TRBV21-1 is assigned pseudogene status. The CDR3 contains 13 residues. CDR3 region: CASSKTAKNIQYF. CDR3 nucleotides: TGTGCCAGCAGCAAAACTGCCAAAAACATTCAGTACTTC.

The chain employs TRBV6-5 and TRBJ2-7; D may be TRBD2 (6 bases). Trimming left V 0 bases short and J 2 bases short, with 11 bases between. The CDR3 is 15 amino acids. From germline, CDR1 is MNHEY and CDR2 SVGAGI. The CDR3 nucleotides are TGTGCCAGCAGTTACTCGGGGGGTATGGCCTACGAGCAGTACTTC. It encodes CASSYSGGMAYEQYF.

The V gene is TRBV6-5, the J gene TRBJ1-2; D gene unclear. Germline values: CDR1 MNHEY, CDR2 SVGAGI. This CDR3 spans 14 amino acids. V was trimmed by 2 bases and J by 6 bases, leaving 13 bases between them. The CDR3 is CASSYDSNSDGYTF. The CDR3 DNA reads as TGTGCCAGCAGTTACGACTCTAACTCGGATGGCTACACCTTC.

This chain links TRBV29-1 with TRBJ2-3, with D possibly TRBD1 on 6 matching bases. The CDR3 has 13 amino acids. Germline assignment: CDR1 SQVTM and CDR2 ANQGSEA. Between the trimmed V and J ends, which lost 5 bases and 2 bases, there was a span of 11 bases. The CDR3 loop is CSVKDRPTDTQYF. The CDR3 region has the DNA TGCAGCGTTAAGGACAGACCCACAGATACGCAGTATTTT.

This clone came up once. V is TRBV4-2 and J is TRBJ2-1; the D is unclear. The CDR3 has 13 amino acids. With 0 bases removed from V and 8 bases from J, the gap between germline ends came to 8 bases. The V gene's germline CDR1 is LGHNA and CDR2 YNFKEQ. CDR3 region: CASSQDYSYEQFF. CDR3 coding DNA: TGTGCCAGCAGCCAAGATTATTCCTATGAGCAGTTCTTC.

Here the CDR3 DNA reads TGTGCCAGTAGTACCGCGGGGCGGGGAATCTACGAGCAGTACTTC. It is translated as CASSTAGRGIYEQYF. The chain has TRBV19 and TRBJ2-7; D perhaps matches TRBD2 (6 bases). In germline, CDR1 is LNHDA, CDR2 SQIVND (reference sequence). V gave up 4 bases and J gave up 3 bases, with 16 bases separating them. The CDR3 spans 15 residues.

The rearrangement links TRBV28 to TRBJ2-3; 10 bases are shared with TRBD2. The junction had 14 bases not matched to a gene; V was cut back by 4 bases and J by 7 bases. The CDR3 consists of 17 residues. Germline V gives CDR1 MDHEN, CDR2 SYDVKM. In DNA form, the CDR3 reads TGTGCCAGCAGTTCTTACTCACTAGCGGGAAGGCTGTATACGCAGTATTTT. It translates to CASSSYSLAGRLYTQYF.

This rearrangement joins TRBV28 to TRBJ2-2; D is possibly TRBD2 (6 bases). Germline CDR1 MDHEN, CDR2 SYDVKM. The CDR3 runs to 15 residues. V was shortened by 8 bases and J by 0 bases, with 13 bases between the two germline ends. CDR3 nucleotides: TGTGCCAGCTCTCGGGGGACCGCGAACACCGGGGAGCTGTTTTTT. It yields the protein CASSRGTANTGELFF.

The chain carries TRBV7-3 and TRBJ2-1; D perhaps matches TRBD2 (6 bases). CDR3 size: 14 residues. CDR1 and CDR2 (germline): SGHTA, FQGTGA. With 5 bases removed from V and 5 bases from J, the gap between germline ends came to 13 bases. The CDR3 region has the DNA TGTGCCAGCAGCCAAACCGGAGGGGACAATGAGCAGTTCTTC. This gives the protein CASSQTGGDNEQFF.

The chain links TRBV5-4 to TRBJ2-7; perhaps TRBD1 as D (7 bases). The CDR3 has 16 residues. V lost 4 bases and J 6 bases, leaving 23 bases between the germline ends. Per the germline V gene, CDR1 is SGHNT and CDR2 is YYREEE (reference sequence). The CDR3: CASSGGKFGQGGEQYF. CDR3 DNA: TGTGCCAGCAGCGGGGGGAAGTTCGGGCAGGGGGGCGAGCAGTACTTC.

The chain has TRBV15 and TRBJ2-1, with 12 bases identical to TRBD2. The ends lost 11 bases at V and 0 bases at J; junction bases unmatched: 8. This CDR3 has 16 amino acids. Germline CDR1 is LNHNV and CDR2 is YYDKDF (reference sequence). CDR3: CASRTSGTGSYNEQFF. The DNA of the CDR3 is TGTGCCTCCCGGACTAGCGGGACCGGCTCCTACAATGAGCAGTTCTTC. Complete variable domain (other parts from reference TRBV15 and TRBJ2-1): DAMVIQNPRYQVTQFGKPVTLSCSQTLNHNVMYWYQQKSSQAPKLLFHYYDKDFNNEADTPDNFQSRRPNTSFCFLDIRSPGLGDTAMYLCASRTSGTGSYNEQFFGPGTRLTVL.

The rearrangement links TRBV7-9 to TRBJ2-5, with 8 bases that match TRBD2. J lost 5 bases, V lost 3 bases, and 8 bases had no gene match. There are 15 residues in the CDR3. Germline V gene lookup returns CDR1 SEHNR and CDR2 FQNEAQ (reference sequence). The CDR3 sequence: CASSLTGGPVETQYF. The CDR3 nucleotides are TGTGCCAGCAGCTTGACGGGAGGGCCGGTGGAGACCCAGTACTTC. Complete variable domain (other parts from reference TRBV7-9 and TRBJ2-5): DTGVSQNPRHKITKRGQNVTFRCDPISEHNRLYWYRQTLGQGPEFLTYFQNEAQLEKSRLLSDRFSAERPKGSFSTLEIQRTEQGDSAMYLCASSLTGGPVETQYFGPGTRLLVL.

The chain employs TRBV11-3 and TRBJ2-5; 8 positions match TRBD2. CDR3 size: 15 residues. The V gene end was trimmed by 5 bases and the J gene end by 5 bases; junction bases not matched to a gene: 10. Germline values: CDR1 SGHNT, CDR2 YENEEA. The CDR3 is CASSPGAGEAETQYF. CDR3 coding DNA: TGTGCCAGCAGCCCCGGAGCGGGAGAGGCGGAGACCCAGTACTTC.

This chain uses TRBV7-9 with TRBJ1-1; D call uncertain. This CDR3 has 12 amino acids. V lost 2 bases and J lost 12, with 13 bases in between. Germline CDR1 and CDR2: SEHNR and FQNEAQ (reference sequence). CDR3 DNA: TGTGCCAGCAGCTTACAAGGCTGGGAGCCTTTCTTT. Protein product: CASSLQGWEPFF.

This sequence joins TRBV21-1 and TRBJ1-1; TRBD1, the table's D call, lacks a check against the DNA. TRBV21-1 is a documented pseudogene. The length of the CDR3 is 16 residues. CDR3 DNA: TGTGCCAGCAGCAAACAGATCGCTGGGCAGAACACTGAAGCTTTCTTT. Translation gives CASSKQIAGQNTEAFF.

The chain recombines TRBV28 with TRBJ1-1; D not certain. V shed 5 bases and J shed 11 bases, with 15 bases lying between them. The CDR3 runs to 12 residues. CDR1 MDHEN and CDR2 SYDVKM come from the germline V gene. CDR3 DNA sequence: TGTGCCAGCAGTCCGCGGAACGCGGCTGCTTTCTTT. As protein: CASSPRNAAAFF.

This clone turned up a few times. The chain employs TRBV29-1 and TRBJ2-7; 7 bases map to TRBD1. The CDR3 length is 12 residues. The ends lost 6 bases at V and 6 bases at J; junction bases unmatched: 8. Germline CDR1 SQVTM, CDR2 ANQGSEA. The CDR3 reads CSVQDRPSEQYF. The CDR3 nucleotides read TGCAGCGTCCAGGACAGGCCCTCCGAGCAGTACTTC.

The chain employs TRBV30 and TRBJ2-6, with a weak D call TRBD2 (6 bases). V shed 3 bases and J shed 1 base, with 19 bases lying between them. The germline CDR1 and CDR2 sequences are GTSNPN and SVGIG (reference sequence). The CDR3 is made up of 18 amino acids. In DNA form, the CDR3 reads TGTGCCTGGAGACAACCGGGACTCCAACGTTCTGGGGCCAACGTCCTGACTTTC. Protein product: CAWRQPGLQRSGANVLTF.

The V gene is TRBV5-1, the J gene TRBJ1-2, with TRBD1 matching over 7 bases. The germline CDR1 and CDR2 sequences are SGHRS and YFSETQ. Trimming removed 4 bases from V and 4 bases from J; junction bases left unmatched: 4. The length of the CDR3 is 13 residues. The CDR3 DNA reads as TGCGCCAGCAGCGTGGGACAGACCTATGGCTACACCTTC. Protein sequence: CASSVGQTYGYTF.

This chain links TRBV10-3 with TRBJ2-7; possibly TRBD2 for D (5 bases). From germline, CDR1 is ENHRY and CDR2 SYGVKD. The CDR3 totals 15 residues. V was cut by 2 bases and J by 5 bases, with 16 bases left in between. The CDR3 DNA is TGTGCCATCAGTGAGCCCGCACGGGGAGACGACGAGCAGTACTTC. Its translation is CAISEPARGDDEQYF.

The CDR3: CASSSGLAGVRATYEQYF. The CDR3 coding sequence is TGCGCCAGCAGCTCGGGACTAGCGGGAGTAAGGGCAACCTACGAGCAGTACTTC. The chain links TRBV5-1 to TRBJ2-5; 14 bases map to TRBD2. Matching the DNA end better, TRBJ2-7 makes the J call doubtful. This CDR3 is built from 18 residues. Germline assignment: CDR1 SGHRS and CDR2 YFSETQ.

The chain recombines TRBV7-3 with TRBJ1-5, with a possible D match to TRBD1 (5 bases). CDR1 and CDR2 (germline): SGHTA, FQGTGA. With 2 bases removed from V and 0 bases from J, the gap between germline ends came to 11 bases. This CDR3 has 16 residues. Here the CDR3 reads CASSLSGSDSNQPQHF. In DNA form, the CDR3 reads TGTGCCAGCAGCTTATCAGGGTCAGATAGCAATCAGCCCCAGCATTTT. Looking up the rest from reference TRBV7-3 and TRBJ1-5 gives the full variable domain: GAGVSQTPSNKVTEKGKYVELRCDPISGHTALYWYRQSLGQGPEFLIYFQGTGAADDSGLPNDRFFAVRPEGSVSTLKIQRTERGDSAVYLCASSLSGSDSNQPQHFGDGTRLSIL.

V usage is TRBV11-2 and J usage is TRBJ2-7, with 7 bases matching TRBD1. Germline CDR1 reads SGHAT; CDR2 reads FQNNGV. The CDR3 loop spans 16 amino acids. V shed 5 bases and J 1 base; nucleotides not matched to a gene: 11. CDR3 coding DNA: TGTGCCAGCAGCCCTCAGACAGGGTGGGGGTCCTACGAGCAGTACTTC. Translated: CASSPQTGWGSYEQYF.

The J gene is TRBJ2-7, the V gene TRBV19, with 9 bases identical to TRBD2. In germline, CDR1 is LNHDA, CDR2 SQIVND (reference sequence). J lost 3 bases, V lost 4 bases, and 13 bases had no gene match. This CDR3 has 17 amino acids. The CDR3 nucleotides read TGTGCCAGTAGTACGTCTACTAGCGGGCCTCCTTACTACGAGCAGTACTTC. Its protein is CASSTSTSGPPYYEQYF.

The chain's CDR3 is CASSLGLAGHNEQFF. The CDR3 nucleotides read TGCGCCAGCAGCTTGGGACTAGCGGGTCACAATGAGCAGTTCTTC. The chain combines TRBV5-1 with TRBJ2-1; 10 bases match TRBD2. The CDR3 totals 15 residues. V shed 0 bases, J shed 5 bases, and the junction held 2 bases outside the gene matches. CDR1 and CDR2 from the germline V gene are SGHRS and YFSETQ.

This clone occurred a few times. Other nucleotide sequences in the sample specify the same CDR3. The chain recombines TRBV7-9 with TRBJ1-3; D unresolved. This CDR3 comprises 12 residues. Trimming cost V 5 bases and J 1 base, with 3 bases left between them. CDR1 and CDR2 (germline): SEHNR, FQNEAQ (reference sequence). In nucleotides, the CDR3 is TGTGCCAGCAGCCCGTCTGGAAACACCATATATTTT. It specifies CASSPSGNTIYF.

The V gene is TRBV6-6, the J gene TRBJ1-2; 9 positions match TRBD1. The germline V gene has CDR1 MNHNY and CDR2 SVGAGI (reference sequence). With V trimmed by 10 bases and J by 5 bases, 8 bases remained unmatched. This CDR3 is 13 amino acids long. CDR3 protein: CAIQDRGGYGYTF. The CDR3 bases are TGTGCCATCCAGGACAGGGGAGGATATGGCTACACCTTC.

The chain carries TRBV18 and TRBJ1-5, with a weak D call TRBD1 (5 bases). CDR3 size: 15 residues. V was cut by 1 base and J by 1 base, with 8 bases left in between. Germline CDR1 KGHSH, CDR2 LQKENI. CDR3 sequence (DNA): TGTGCCAGCTCACCACAAGGACAAAGCAATCAGCCCCAGCATTTT. This sequence encodes CASSPQGQSNQPQHF.

The V gene is TRBV6-1, the J gene TRBJ2-5; 10 bases map to TRBD1. The J segment lost 5 bases and the V segment lost 4 bases, leaving 4 bases of the junction unmatched. The germline CDR1 and CDR2 sequences are MNHNS and SASEGT. There are 14 residues in the CDR3. CDR3 sequence (DNA): TGTGCCAGCAGTGGGACAGGGGGTAGGGAGACCCAGTACTTC. It codes for CASSGTGGRETQYF.